Given below is one TCR beta chain in context. Per sample, at least 6 micrograms of total RNA were extracted. Alongside a J-beta primer mix, a sample-barcoded 5' primer served in a second PCR lasting roughly 7 to 11 cycles. TCRdb re-called the 5' RACE reads through MiXCR, storing one row per CDR3 protein. Of 1.5 million to 2 million distinct CDR3 sequences in the sample, just under 50% were seen once. This sample is part of a study of blood T cells in healthy people across ages. For the study at large: Roughly one uniquely barcoded beta molecule per two T cells was captured.

Germline loops: CDR1 SGHDT, CDR2 YYEEEE. This CDR3 comprises 15 residues. V was cut by 2 bases and J by 1 base, with 12 bases left in between. Sequencing input: blood. The V and J genes are TRBV5-6 and TRBJ1-1; possible D gene TRBD1, 5 bases. This receptor was obtained from a middle-aged woman in good health. CDR3 region: CASSFALTANTEAFF. The CDR3 DNA reads TGTGCCAGCAGCTTTGCTTTGACAGCGAACACTGAAGCTTTCTTT.